This TCR beta chain appears in the sequencing data of a study of cytomegalovirus exposure and HLA in healthy donors. Study-level findings and limits: The later analysis indicated that the majority of CMV-associated TCR beta chains appeared HLA-restricted.

This CDR3 region has 15 residues. Germline loops: CDR1 MRHNA, CDR2 SNTAGT. V shed 7 bases and J shed 2 bases, with 18 bases lying between them. 13 Jbeta primers and 60 Vbeta primers were used for the PCR. Produced via immunoSEQ multiplex PCR; TCRdb's table is partial and in-frame only. The table lists a few hundred thousand clones, approximately 68% of them singletons, with roughly 2% in the top ten. To note about this clone: Its target is unknown.

Sequencing was done on a sample of PBMCs. The receptor's source is a woman aged 30 to 39 in good health and CMV-seronegative. This rearrangement joins TRBV6-4 to TRBJ2-7, with D perhaps TRBD1 (6 bases). The chain's CDR3 is CASTLDRTLTYEQYF. CDR3 in DNA: TGTGCCAGCACCCTAGACAGGACCCTCACCTACGAGCAGTACTTC.